The TCR beta chain under discussion was sequenced for a study of cytomegalovirus exposure and HLA in healthy donors. The ends were cut back, 1 base at V and 6 bases at J, with 13 bases in the middle. The CDR3 is made up of 15 amino acids. Germline V gene data show CDR1 as LNHNV and CDR2 as YYDKDF (reference sequence). Study observations and caveats: The classifier, whose performance was assessed in both the original and validation cohorts, reportedly diagnosed cytomegalovirus status with high specificity and sensitivity. The tendency of first-cohort TCR clusters to co-occur in the 130 or so validation repertoires was identified by a subsequent analysis.

Notes on this clone: The antigen is undetermined.

Here immunoSEQ multiplex PCR was the method, and the copy in TCRdb shows in-frame clones only, minus some. The sample holds 150,000 to 200,000 clones; 84% are singletons and the top ten take roughly 10%. The specimen sequenced was PBMCs. The receptor comes from a man in his thirties or forties in good health and CMV-seropositive. The V gene is TRBV15, the J gene TRBJ2-1; weak D call: TRBD1 (5 bases). CDR3 sequence reads: CATSRGQLQRNEQFF. The CDR3, as DNA: TGTGCCACCAGCAGAGGACAGCTACAACGCAATGAGCAGTTCTTC.